This T cell receptor (beta chain) was identified during a study of blood T cell repertoires in COVID-19. Overall study context: Sites in the United States, Italy and Spain provided acute and convalescent COVID-19 samples.

Those enrolled in Seattle joined during active infection and were followed longitudinally afterward. In the original analysis: Reference gene primer amplification in the assay estimated nucleated cell counts. Method: immunoSEQ multiplex PCR; TCRdb's copy keeps in-frame clones and lacks some. D and trimming come from the DNA, and the V and J calls and clone size come from that table. There are about 140,000 clones in the sample; around 83% occur only once, and around 9.5% lies in the top ten. The CDR3 is made up of 16 amino acids. CDR1 is MNHEY and CDR2 is SMNVEV in the germline V gene (reference sequence). Trimming took 0 bases from V and 5 from J; bases not matched to a gene: 7.

Sequenced sample: peripheral blood. The TCR originated in a man under 40 with COVID-19, enrolled during active disease. The chain is built from TRBV27 and TRBJ2-3, with TRBD2 identical over 8 bases. CDR3 in amino acids: CASSLSGGRLRDTQYF. The CDR3, as DNA: TGTGCCAGCAGTTTATCCGGCGGGAGGCTGAGAGATACGCAGTATTTT.